Each of the 18 T cell receptor beta chains below was sequenced from the same sample in a study of CD8+ T cells in alopecia areata. Isolated RNA was reverse transcribed into cDNA used as the sequencing template. The data were produced by immunoSEQ multiplex PCR, yet TCRdb's version contains in-frame clones alone and is incomplete. The data hold about 180,000 clones, with 65% to 75% observed a single time. Sequences were derived from CD8+ T cells sorted from blood, sampled at week 0. All receptors come from a human donor with alopecia areata.

The chain employs TRBV27 and TRBJ2-5; 14 bases are a match to TRBD2. V was pared by 5 bases and J by 5 bases, with 10 bases of the junction left unmatched. The CDR3 has 17 amino acids. The V gene's germline CDR1 is MNHEY and CDR2 SMNVEV (reference sequence). The DNA of the CDR3 is TGTGCCAGCAGTACAAGCATGACTAGCGGGGGGGCGGAGACCCAGTACTTC. Translation: CASSTSMTSGGAETQYF.

There are a few counts of this clone. This chain uses TRBV5-1 with TRBJ1-2, with D possibly being TRBD1 (5 bases). Germline CDR1 and CDR2: SGHRS and YFSETQ. The CDR3 sequence is 15 residues long. The V end was cut by 4 bases, the J end by 5 bases, with 18 bases between. CDR3 nucleotide sequence: TGCGCCAGCAGCCGTGATTCGGGACGGACATATGGCTACACCTTC. Translation gives CASSRDSGRTYGYTF.

This chain uses TRBV5-1 with TRBJ2-5, with D unclear. The CDR3 covers 13 residues. Germline CDR1 SGHRS, CDR2 YFSETQ. Trimming shortened V by 3 bases and J by 5 bases, and 11 bases separated the two germline ends. DNA for the CDR3: TGCGCCAGCAGCTCCACCGGGTTGGAGACCCAGTACTTC. This encodes CASSSTGLETQYF.

J is TRBJ2-3 and V is TRBV30; a weak D match, TRBD2 (6 bases). The CDR3 has 14 residues. Trimming removed 7 bases at V and 4 bases at J, with 18 bases between. The V gene's germline CDR1 is GTSNPN and CDR2 SVGIG (reference sequence). The CDR3 is CASSKRARADTQYF. CDR3 nucleotides: TGTGCCTCCTCAAAGCGGGCAAGGGCAGATACGCAGTATTTT.

The rearrangement links TRBV5-6 to TRBJ1-6; a possible D gene is TRBD1 (6 bases). V lost 4 bases, J lost 6 bases, and 11 bases lay in between. The CDR3 loop spans 14 amino acids. The germline gives CDR1 SGHDT, CDR2 YYEEEE. The CDR3 loop is CASSTRGGNSPLHF. The CDR3 coding sequence is TGTGCCAGCAGCACCAGGGGAGGTAATTCACCCCTCCACTTT.

V usage is TRBV6-5 and J usage is TRBJ2-7; D gene uncertain. The V and J ends lost 8 bases and 6 bases respectively, with 11 bases between them. This CDR3 region has 11 residues. Germline lookup yields CDR1 MNHEY and CDR2 SVGAGI. CDR3 amino acids: CASYSLGEQYF. DNA for the CDR3: TGTGCCAGCTATAGTCTCGGCGAGCAGTACTTC.

The V call is TRBV30, the J call TRBJ2-1; D possibly uses TRBD1 or TRBD2 (6 bases each). This CDR3 is built from 14 residues. Looked up from germline, CDR1 is GTSNPN and CDR2 is SVGIG (reference sequence). V was shortened by 4 bases and J by 4 bases, with 14 bases between the two germline ends. CDR3 sequence: CAWNGGGSYNEQFF. The DNA of the CDR3 is TGTGCCTGGAATGGAGGGGGTTCTTACAATGAGCAGTTCTTC.

This sequence joins TRBV7-9 and TRBJ2-2, with 9 bases aligning to TRBD1. Trimming removed 3 bases from V and 1 base from J; junction bases left unmatched: 6. CDR3 length: 17 amino acids. The germline V gene has CDR1 SEHNR and CDR2 FQNEAQ (reference sequence). DNA of the CDR3: TGTGCCAGCAGCTTTCCTGGGACAGGGAGGAACACCGGGGAGCTGTTTTTT. It specifies CASSFPGTGRNTGELFF.

The V call is TRBV7-9, the J call TRBJ2-7, with 8 bases fitting TRBD1. This CDR3 has 15 residues. Germline CDR1 and CDR2: SEHNR and FQNEAQ (reference sequence). The trim removed 1 base at V and 2 bases at J, leaving 4 bases unmatched. In DNA form, the CDR3 reads TGTGCCAGCAGCTTAGAGGACAGGGTTCCCTACGAGCAGTACTTC. It codes for CASSLEDRVPYEQYF.

V and J are TRBV2 and TRBJ1-1, with 7 bases lining up with TRBD1. CDR3 length: 13 amino acids. Trimming took 9 bases from V and 8 from J; bases not matched to a gene: 12. Germline loops: CDR1 SNHLY, CDR2 FYNNEI. The CDR3 DNA follows: TGTGCCAGGGGACTTACAGGGGATCTAGAAGCTTTCTTT. Protein: CARGLTGDLEAFF.

V usage is TRBV30 and J usage is TRBJ2-7, with 10 bases that match TRBD1. Germline values: CDR1 GTSNPN, CDR2 SVGIG (reference sequence). Trimming removed 2 bases from V and 3 bases from J; junction bases left unmatched: 4. The CDR3 has 14 residues. The CDR3 protein is CAWSPRTGGYEQYF. The CDR3 coding sequence is TGTGCCTGGAGTCCCCGGACAGGGGGCTACGAGCAGTACTTC.

The rearrangement links TRBV4-2 to TRBJ1-4, with a possible D match to TRBD1 (5 bases). The CDR3 consists of 13 residues. V was trimmed by 0 bases and J by 7 bases, leaving 6 bases between them. Germline V gene data show CDR1 as LGHNA and CDR2 as YNFKEQ. CDR3: CASSQDGGEKLFF. The DNA for the CDR3 is TGTGCCAGCAGCCAAGATGGGGGTGAAAAACTGTTTTTT.

The genes are TRBV13 and TRBJ2-1, with no clear D. The CDR3 is made up of 13 amino acids. Trimming took off 1 base at V and 8 bases at J, with 9 bases between the two ends. Germline loops: CDR1 PRHDT, CDR2 FYEKMQ (reference sequence). As DNA, the CDR3 is TGTGCCAGCAGCTTAGTTGTATCGGATGAGCAGTTCTTC. Protein sequence: CASSLVVSDEQFF.

The chain employs TRBV13 and TRBJ1-2; the D is unclear. The CDR3 has 13 residues. Germline V gives CDR1 PRHDT, CDR2 FYEKMQ (reference sequence). The ends were cut back, 0 bases at V and 1 base at J, with 3 bases in the middle. The CDR3 coding sequence is TGTGCCAGCAGCTTAGGCAGTAACTATGGCTACACCTTC. Encoded protein: CASSLGSNYGYTF.

The chain links TRBV2 to TRBJ1-1; 9 nucleotides line up with TRBD1. The CDR3 is 15 amino acids. Germline CDR1 reads SNHLY; CDR2 reads FYNNEI. V gave up 6 bases and J gave up 1 base; unmatched junction bases: 6. CDR3 region: CASRTGQGRNTEAFF. CDR3 nucleotides: TGTGCCAGCAGGACCGGACAGGGGAGGAACACTGAAGCTTTCTTT.

The CDR3 coding sequence is TGTGCCAGCAGAGAGGTAGTCGGGAACACTGAAGCTTTCTTT. Translation gives CASREVVGNTEAFF. The chain joins TRBV27 to TRBJ1-1, with unresolved D. Germline V gene sequence: CDR1 MNHEY, CDR2 SMNVEV (reference sequence). Trimming took 6 bases from V and 1 from J, leaving 12 bases between them. The CDR3 loop spans 14 amino acids.

The rearrangement links TRBV23-1 to TRBJ2-5; perhaps TRBD1 as D (6 bases). TRBV23-1 is known as an ORF, though its function is uncertain. This CDR3 comprises 16 residues. V was clipped by 3 bases and J by 2 bases, with 16 bases between them. CDR3 bases: TGCGCCAGCAGTCACCTCCCACAGGGAGAACAAGAGACCCAGTACTTC. Residues: CASSHLPQGEQETQYF.

The chain recombines TRBV2 with TRBJ2-3; possible D gene TRBD2, 6 bases. Germline-derived CDR1 and CDR2 are SNHLY and FYNNEI. This CDR3 has 10 residues. Trimming shortened V by 7 bases and J by 13 bases, and 12 bases separated the two germline ends. The CDR3 reads CASTGRREYF. The CDR3 DNA reads as TGTGCCAGCACGGGGAGGCGGGAGTATTTT.